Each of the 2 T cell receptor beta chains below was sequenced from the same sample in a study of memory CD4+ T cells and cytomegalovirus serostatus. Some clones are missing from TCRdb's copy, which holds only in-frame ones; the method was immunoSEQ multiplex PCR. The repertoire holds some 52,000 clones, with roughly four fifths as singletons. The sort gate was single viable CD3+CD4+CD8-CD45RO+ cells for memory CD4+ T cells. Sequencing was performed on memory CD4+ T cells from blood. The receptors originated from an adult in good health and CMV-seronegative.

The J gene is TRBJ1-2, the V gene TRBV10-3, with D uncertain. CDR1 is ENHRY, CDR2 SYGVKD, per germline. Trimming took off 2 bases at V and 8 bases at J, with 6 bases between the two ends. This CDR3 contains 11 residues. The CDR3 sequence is CAISERAGYTF. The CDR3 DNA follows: TGTGCCATCAGTGAGAGAGCGGGCTACACCTTC.

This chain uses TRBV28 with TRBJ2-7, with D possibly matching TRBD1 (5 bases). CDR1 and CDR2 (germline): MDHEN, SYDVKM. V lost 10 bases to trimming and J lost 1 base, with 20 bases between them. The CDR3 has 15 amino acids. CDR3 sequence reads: CATTRQGRVSYEQYF. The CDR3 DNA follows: TGTGCCACAACCCGGCAGGGTAGGGTATCCTACGAGCAGTACTTC.